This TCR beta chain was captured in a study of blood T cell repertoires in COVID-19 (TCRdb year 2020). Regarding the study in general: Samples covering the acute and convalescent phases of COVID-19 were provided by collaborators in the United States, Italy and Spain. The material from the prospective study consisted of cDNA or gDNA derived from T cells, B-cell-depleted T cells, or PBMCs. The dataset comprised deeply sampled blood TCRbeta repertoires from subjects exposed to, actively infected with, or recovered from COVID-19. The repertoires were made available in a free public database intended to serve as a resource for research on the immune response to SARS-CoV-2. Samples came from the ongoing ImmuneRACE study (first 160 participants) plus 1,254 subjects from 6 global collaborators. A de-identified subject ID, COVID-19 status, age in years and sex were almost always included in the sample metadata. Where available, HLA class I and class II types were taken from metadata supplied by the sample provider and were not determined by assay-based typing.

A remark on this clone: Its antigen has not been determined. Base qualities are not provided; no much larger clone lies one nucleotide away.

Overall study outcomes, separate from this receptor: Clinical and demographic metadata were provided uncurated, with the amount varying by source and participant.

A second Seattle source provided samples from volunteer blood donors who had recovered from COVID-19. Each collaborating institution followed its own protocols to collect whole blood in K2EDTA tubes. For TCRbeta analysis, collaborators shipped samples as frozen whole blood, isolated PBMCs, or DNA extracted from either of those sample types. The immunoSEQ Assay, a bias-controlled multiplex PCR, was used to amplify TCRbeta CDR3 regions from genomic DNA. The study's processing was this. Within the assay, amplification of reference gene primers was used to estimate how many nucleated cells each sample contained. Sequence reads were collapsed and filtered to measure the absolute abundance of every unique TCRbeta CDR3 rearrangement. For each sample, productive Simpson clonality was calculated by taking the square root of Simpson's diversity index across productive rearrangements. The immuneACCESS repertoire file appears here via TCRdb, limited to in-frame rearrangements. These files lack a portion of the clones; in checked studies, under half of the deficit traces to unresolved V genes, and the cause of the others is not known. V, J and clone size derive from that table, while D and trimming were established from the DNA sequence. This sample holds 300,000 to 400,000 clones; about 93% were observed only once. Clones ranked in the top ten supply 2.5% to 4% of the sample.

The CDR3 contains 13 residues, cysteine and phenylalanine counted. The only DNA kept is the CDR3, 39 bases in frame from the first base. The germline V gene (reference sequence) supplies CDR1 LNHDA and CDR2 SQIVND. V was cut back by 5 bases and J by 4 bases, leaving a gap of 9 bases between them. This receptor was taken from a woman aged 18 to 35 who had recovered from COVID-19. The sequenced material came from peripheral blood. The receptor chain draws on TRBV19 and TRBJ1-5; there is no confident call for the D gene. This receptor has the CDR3 CASSYRVNQPQHF. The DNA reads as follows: TGTGCCAGTAGTTATCGGGTAAATCAGCCCCAGCATTTT.